The 13 T cell receptor beta chains in this list originate from one sample, sequenced in a study of long-term antiretroviral therapy in people with HIV. Survey-level immunoSEQ v3.0 assays were run. Here immunoSEQ multiplex PCR was the method, and the copy in TCRdb shows in-frame clones only, minus some. The sample yields 17,000 or so clones, approximately 81% seen once. The input for sequencing was unsorted PBMCs, taken 0.3 years before starting antiretroviral therapy. Receptor source: a man aged 45-65 years with HIV.

The chain carries TRBV28 and TRBJ2-7; D not resolved. The CDR3 is 11 amino acids. The V and J ends lost 8 bases and 5 bases respectively, with 10 bases between them. Germline CDR1 reads MDHEN; CDR2 reads SYDVKM. CDR3 DNA sequence: TGTGCCAGCCAGGACGTCCACGAGCAGTACTTC. Translation gives CASQDVHEQYF.

CDR3 sequence reads: CASESRSSTDTQYF. CDR3 DNA: TGTGCCAGCGAGAGCCGGTCTAGCACAGATACGCAGTATTTT. This chain connects TRBV7-2 to TRBJ2-3; D not resolved. Germline CDR1 and CDR2: SGHTA and FQGNSA. V lost 8 bases, J lost 0 bases, and 12 bases lay in between. CDR3 length: 14 amino acids.

This rearrangement joins TRBV4-1 to TRBJ2-5; 9 positions match TRBD2. CDR1 MGHRA and CDR2 YSYEKL come from the germline V gene. The CDR3 consists of 22 residues. The ends lost 0 bases at V and 2 bases at J; junction bases unmatched: 22. The CDR3 loop is CASSQESLNPLLAGPAQETQYF. The DNA of the CDR3 is TGCGCCAGCAGCCAAGAGTCCCTGAACCCCCTCCTAGCGGGGCCGGCACAAGAGACCCAGTACTTC.

The chain links TRBV5-1 to TRBJ2-2; 7 nucleotides line up with TRBD1. Per germline, CDR1 SGHRS and CDR2 YFSETQ. Unmatched junction bases numbered 12, after V lost 4 bases and J lost 6 bases. The CDR3 is made up of 16 amino acids. This CDR3 reads CASSLLGQYLPGELFF. The CDR3, as DNA: TGCGCCAGCAGCCTTTTGGGACAGTACCTTCCCGGGGAGCTGTTTTTT.

This clone was recorded once. V is TRBV11-3 and J is TRBJ2-5; TRBD2 agrees at 7 bases. Germline CDR1 SGHNT, CDR2 YENEEA. The CDR3 runs 12 residues. V lost 6 bases to trimming and J lost 4 bases; unmatched junction nucleotides: 2. The DNA of the CDR3 is TGTGCCAGCAGTCGCGGGGGAGAGACCCAGTACTTC. Protein product: CASSRGGETQYF.

This clone was counted only a few times. This chain joins TRBV11-2 and TRBJ2-5; D is possibly TRBD2 (6 bases). The V gene lost 5 bases and the J gene lost 10 bases, with 17 bases spanning the gap. This CDR3 is 13 amino acids long. The germline V gene has CDR1 SGHAT and CDR2 FQNNGV. The CDR3 protein is CASSPITREDQYF. DNA of the CDR3: TGTGCCAGCAGCCCTATCACCAGGGAGGACCAGTACTTC.

The gene calls are TRBV6-6 and TRBJ2-1; 7 bases map to TRBD1. The CDR3 totals 15 residues. V dropped 6 bases and J dropped 0; count of bases not matched to a gene: 5. Germline V lookup: CDR1 MNHNY, CDR2 SVGAGI (reference sequence). CDR3: CASSLGQSSYNEQFF. The CDR3 nucleotides are TGTGCCAGCAGCCTGGGACAGAGCTCCTACAATGAGCAGTTCTTC.

The chain uses TRBV9 and TRBJ1-4; D not certain. With 4 bases removed from V and 3 bases from J, the gap between germline ends came to 10 bases. Per germline, CDR1 SGDLS and CDR2 YYNGEE. This CDR3 region has 14 residues. CDR3 loop: CASSPNAANEKLFF. The CDR3 DNA is TGTGCCAGCAGCCCCAATGCGGCTAATGAAAAACTGTTTTTT.

The rearrangement links TRBV7-2 to TRBJ1-4; possible D gene TRBD1, 5 bases. This CDR3 region has 14 residues. CDR1 SGHTA and CDR2 FQGNSA come from the germline V gene. V was trimmed by 6 bases and J by 0 bases, leaving 8 bases between them. CDR3: CASRRGSTNEKLFF. The CDR3 DNA is TGTGCCAGCAGGCGGGGCTCAACTAATGAAAAACTGTTTTTT.

In its sample, this clone was seen a few times. V usage is TRBV7-9 and J usage is TRBJ1-1; 7 nucleotides match TRBD1. Germline CDR1 reads SEHNR; CDR2 reads FQNEAQ (reference sequence). The CDR3 is 16 amino acids. J was trimmed by 3 bases and V by 8 bases; bases with no gene match: 15. The CDR3, as DNA: TGTGCCAGCTACCTGAGGGGGCGCGGGGGAGACACTGAAGCTTTCTTT. It translates to CASYLRGRGGDTEAFF.

The chain joins TRBV7-8 to TRBJ2-1; the match to TRBD2 covers 8 bases. This CDR3 spans 19 amino acids. The V and J ends lost 1 base and 6 bases, in that order; junction bases with no gene match: 17. CDR1 SGHVS and CDR2 FQNEAQ come from the germline V gene. This chain's CDR3 is CASSLVGGRASGFTNEQFF. The CDR3, as DNA: TGTGCCAGCAGCTTAGTAGGGGGTCGGGCTAGCGGGTTTACCAATGAGCAGTTCTTC.

The rearrangement links TRBV9 to TRBJ1-6; no firm D call. Germline assignment: CDR1 SGDLS and CDR2 YYNGEE. Trimming stripped 1 base from V and 13 bases from J, with 12 bases between. This CDR3 comprises 13 residues. The CDR3 DNA is TGTGCCAGCAGCGTATCAGGATTGGTGCCCCTCCACTTT. The encoded protein is CASSVSGLVPLHF.

The chain has TRBV21-1 and TRBJ1-1; the D call of TRBD1 is as the table states it, not checked on the DNA. TRBV21-1 is shown as a pseudogene. This CDR3 spans 17 amino acids. CDR3 in DNA: TGTGCCAGCAGCAAGACCGGGACAGGACCCATGAACACTGAAGCTTTCTTT. Translating it yields CASSKTGTGPMNTEAFF.